The rows below give T cell receptor beta chains drawn from one sample of a study of T cell repertoires in cytomegalovirus infection. Each CDR3 protein gets one entry after TCRdb re-called the reads with MiXCR. This sample yields some 450,000 distinct CDR3 sequences, of which under 40% are seen a single time; roughly 13% belongs to the top ten. Sequences were obtained from PBMCs. The receptors originated from a human donor in good health (CMV status not recorded). Some clones in this sample may be carry-over from other donors' samples. Each CDR3 is given without its conserved first and last residue.

v_call	cdr3_length	j_call	cdr3_aa
TRBV28	12	TRBJ1-4	ASSFYRGSEKLF
TRBV7-6	11	TRBJ1-1	ASSSTIMTEAF
TRBV12-5	15	TRBJ2-3	ASGLFRLRTSTDTQY
TRBV27	11	TRBJ1-5	ASSKNSNQPQH
TRBV6-6	13	TRBJ2-7	ASSSVDRDSYEQY
TRBV4-1	15	TRBJ2-3	ASSQVEAGASTDTQY
TRBV7-2	13	TRBJ2-1	ASSLARGSYKEQF
TRBV12-3/TRBV12-4	11	TRBJ1-1	ASSSNTGTKAF
TRBV29-1	10	TRBJ1-1	SAYGPNTEAF
TRBV19	12	TRBJ2-7	ASSRTGTNYEQY
TRBV6-2/TRBV6-3	11	TRBJ2-7	ASTTVLPYEQY
TRBV11-2	12	TRBJ2-1	ASSPVLLNKEQF
TRBV7-3	10	TRBJ1-4	ASSSSREKLF
TRBV6-2/TRBV6-3	11	TRBJ2-5	ASREGHLETQY
TRBV18	16	TRBJ1-1	ASSLSMSAGLLNTEAF
TRBV7-8	11	TRBJ1-1	ASSLTWNTEAF
TRBV20-1	12	TRBJ1-5	SAIKGQGNQPQH
TRBV7-7	11	TRBJ2-3	ASSWTATDTQY
TRBV2	13	TRBJ1-2	ASSGRTGGIYGYT
TRBV2	13	TRBJ2-1	ASSSSGVAYNEQF
TRBV28	13	TRBJ1-2	ASSSAGTDYGGYT
TRBV5-5	14	TRBJ1-5	ASSLGEGLSNQPQH
TRBV6-1	13	TRBJ1-2	ASSEDMGAPDGYT
TRBV7-2	13	TRBJ2-3	ASSSYRDEVDTQY
TRBV20-1	14	TRBJ2-7	SARAKQGGRVYEQY
TRBV4-1	12	TRBJ1-2	ASSQGDANYGYT
TRBV28	10	TRBJ1-1	ASSSGGTEDF
TRBV10-3	13	TRBJ2-7	AISDRQGTSYEQY
TRBV20-1	14	TRBJ1-3	SANPRTGGYRNTIY
TRBV6-5	12	TRBJ2-5	ASRPPSGLETQY
TRBV7-2	11	TRBJ2-2	ASMDRGRGELF
TRBV10-3	11	TRBJ1-3	ANGAESGNTIY
TRBV6-6	13	TRBJ2-7	ASSVGTAGSYEQY
TRBV7-9	11	TRBJ2-1	ASSPRTSHEQF
TRBV20-1	13	TRBJ1-2	SARAGTGGSDGYT
TRBV6-1	12	TRBJ1-1	ASSNGKGGSEAF
TRBV9	15	TRBJ1-3	ASSVAPTGFSGNTIY
TRBV6-1	12	TRBJ2-7	ASSYGQGAGEQY
TRBV12-3/TRBV12-4	15	TRBJ2-3	ASSLRDRGLRGDTQY
TRBV7-6	15	TRBJ2-1	ASSSKRQTHTPNEQF
TRBV2	12	TRBJ2-7	ASSDWTRPYEQY
TRBV2	15	TRBJ2-1	ASSESRLAGKYNEQF
TRBV12-3/TRBV12-4	15	TRBJ1-5	ASSLPSSLDSNQPQH
TRBV12-3/TRBV12-4	11	TRBJ2-1	ASRGTGGREHL
TRBV5-6	13	TRBJ2-7	ASSYLLGETYEQY
TRBV28	13	TRBJ1-5	ASRDGQSRNQPQH
TRBV7-6	13	TRBJ1-2	ASSRAETANYGYT
TRBV7-6	11	TRBJ1-1	ASSQQENTEAF
TRBV28	11	TRBJ1-4	ASTFSGGEKLF
TRBV14	13	TRBJ1-6	ASSQDGRANSPLH
TRBV7-9	13	TRBJ2-7	ASSSSAGGGGEQY
TRBV15	15	TRBJ1-5	ATSFGDRGLSNQPQH
TRBV6-1	12	TRBJ2-2	ASSPSGQAGELF
TRBV6-5	14	TRBJ2-1	ASSYIGASKVEEQF
TRBV5-4	14	TRBJ2-1	ASSLEGRGVYNEQF
TRBV7-2	11	TRBJ2-2	ATGGVGTGELF
TRBV27	13	TRBJ1-1	ASSLWPGPNTEAF
TRBV29-1	11	TRBJ2-2	SVDLAGTGELF
TRBV7-6	15	.	ASSAQLAGQGSYEQF
TRBV7-9	8	TRBJ2-1	AYTGNEQF